This T cell receptor (beta chain) was identified in a study of neurological immune-mediated disorders. This clonotype appeared a few times. One entry per CDR3 protein results from TCRdb running MiXCR on the 5' RACE reads. The sample yields just over 95,000 distinct CDR3 sequences, roughly 4% seen once. V shed 0 bases, J shed 0 bases, and the junction held 5 bases outside the gene matches. Germline lookup yields CDR1 SGHRS and CDR2 YFSETQ. The CDR3 is 18 amino acids. The V call is TRBV5-1, the J call TRBJ2-3; 12 positions match TRBD2. Input material: PBMCs. This TCR was recovered from a woman aged 18 to 35 with multiple sclerosis. The CDR3: CASSLGLAGDQSTDTQYF. The CDR3 region has the DNA TGCGCCAGCAGCTTGGGACTAGCGGGAGACCAGAGCACAGATACGCAGTATTTT.